The text below deals with one TCR beta chain. The CDR3 covers 13 residues. Germline V lookup: CDR1 MNHNS, CDR2 SASEGT. Trimming removed 2 bases at V and 11 bases at J, with 15 bases between. The data originate from a study of blood T cell repertoires in COVID-19. Profiled with immunoSEQ multiplex PCR; TCRdb holds only in-frame clones, not every one. The sample shows about 91,000 clones, 87% of them seen only once. The chain recombines TRBV6-1 with TRBJ1-1; D call uncertain. This receptor was obtained from a man aged 65-85 years with acute or convalescent COVID-19. Sequencing was carried out using peripheral blood. The CDR3 nucleotides read TGTGCCAGCAGTGAAAACTGGGAGAGGCGTGCTTTCTTT. Translating it yields CASSENWERRAFF.